This T cell receptor (beta chain) was identified in a study of shared clonotypes between healthy human individuals. TCRdb's table, derived via immunoSEQ multiplex PCR, lists solely in-frame clones and lacks some. The table shows roughly 2.6 million clones, with around 94% occurring only once. CDR1 WNHNN and CDR2 SYGVQD come from the germline V gene (reference sequence). CDR3 size: 14 residues. Between the trimmed V and J ends, which lost 4 bases and 0 bases, there was a span of 10 bases. This sequence was found in a man aged 18 to 29 in good health. Sequenced input: naive CD4+ T cells sorted from blood. This sample's subset: CD45RA+ positively selected. The genes are TRBV10-1 and TRBJ2-7; D is perhaps TRBD2 (6 bases). The CDR3 DNA follows: TGCGCCAGCAGTGGTGGGGGGAGCTCCTACGAGCAGTACTTC. It translates to CASSGGGSSYEQYF.